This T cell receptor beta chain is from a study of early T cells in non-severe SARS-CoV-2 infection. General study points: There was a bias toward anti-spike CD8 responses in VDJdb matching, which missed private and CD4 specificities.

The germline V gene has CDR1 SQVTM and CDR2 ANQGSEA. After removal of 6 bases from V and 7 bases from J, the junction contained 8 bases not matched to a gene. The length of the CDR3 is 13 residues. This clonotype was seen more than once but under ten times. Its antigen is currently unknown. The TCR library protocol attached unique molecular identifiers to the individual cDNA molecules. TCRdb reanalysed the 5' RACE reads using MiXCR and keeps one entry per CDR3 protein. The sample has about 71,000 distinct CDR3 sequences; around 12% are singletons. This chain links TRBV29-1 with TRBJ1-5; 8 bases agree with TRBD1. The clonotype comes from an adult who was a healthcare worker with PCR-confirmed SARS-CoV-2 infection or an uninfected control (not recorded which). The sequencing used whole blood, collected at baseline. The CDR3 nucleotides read TGCAGCGTCAAACAGGGGGTCGGACAGCCCCAGCATTTT. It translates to CSVKQGVGQPQHF.